This T cell receptor (beta chain) was recovered during a study of PD-1 blockade in mismatch repair-deficient tumors (dated by TCRdb to about 2017). Study-wide context: Between September 2013 and 2016, the trial enrolled roughly 86 consecutive patients with roughly eleven types of mismatch repair-deficient cancer, all of whom had received prior treatment and were progressing. Tumor-associated T cell clones in the peripheral blood of patients responding to PD-1 blockade were tracked using deep sequencing of TCR CDR3 regions. The paper as a whole reports these results and caveats: Tumor-resident clones, often undetectable in blood before treatment, expanded rapidly after pembrolizumab and then contracted, generally before radiologic responses.

Mismatch repair deficiency was established in every enrolled patient by polymerase chain reaction or immunohistochemistry. TCR sequencing was performed for a few patients who responded to pembrolizumab therapy. Pembrolizumab PD-1 blockade was prospectively tested in advanced mismatch repair-deficient cancers, regardless of tissue of origin, in the phase II trial. Peripheral blood T cell samples were collected serially, before PD-1 blockade began and at several time points afterward. Blood sampling time points were reported as weeks after the first dose of pembrolizumab. The library relied on the immunoSEQ multiplex PCR assay. TCRdb's version of the immuneACCESS table is confined to in-frame rearrangements and falls short of the full clone set. An unresolved V gene accounts for under half of the shortfall where checked; the remainder is of unknown origin. Here the sample has approximately 38,000 clones; 80% to 90% occur a single time. The ten most abundant clones make up around 3.9% of the sample.

Including cysteine and phenylalanine, the CDR3 has 15 amino acids. Of all the DNA, just the CDR3 is kept, 45 bases in frame from base 1. The trim is 1 base for V and 5 bases for J, with a gap of 12 bases between the germline ends. The germline V gene specifies MGHRA as CDR1 and YSYEKL as CDR2. Concerning this clone: The target of this receptor is not known. No base-level quality is on record; no much larger clone is a single base apart.

The rearranged chain carries TRBV4-1 and TRBJ2-1; perhaps TRBD2 is the D gene, with 6 bases matching. The receptor was isolated from an adult with mismatch repair-deficient cancer. The specimen was peripheral blood, collected about 80 weeks after starting pembrolizumab. The nucleotide sequence reads TGCGCCAGCAGCCAAGTCTTAGCGGACAACAATGAGCAGTTCTTC. Its product reads: CASSQVLADNNEQFF.